This T cell receptor (beta chain) was sequenced during a study of PD-1 blockade in classical Hodgkin lymphoma. Study observations and caveats: Why repertoires differed is undefined; disease activity or prior therapy possibly contributed.

Points on this clone: Its antigen remains unidentified.

Produced via immunoSEQ multiplex PCR; TCRdb's table is partial and in-frame only. This sample has 50,000 to 65,000 clones, with 88% found just once. V was shortened by 9 bases and J by 4 bases, with 13 bases between the two germline ends. The CDR3 length is 13 residues. Germline V gives CDR1 ENHRY, CDR2 SYGVKD. Patients all relapsed after autologous stem cell transplantation, and there was variation in brentuximab vedotin exposure. The TCR was taken from a human donor with classical Hodgkin lymphoma. This sample comprised peripheral blood mononuclear cells (PBMCs), obtained before the second cycle of nivolumab. The V gene is TRBV10-3, the J gene TRBJ1-5, with D unclear. The CDR3 region is CAMQRDLNQPQHF. DNA of the CDR3: TGTGCCATGCAACGGGATTTAAATCAGCCCCAGCATTTT.